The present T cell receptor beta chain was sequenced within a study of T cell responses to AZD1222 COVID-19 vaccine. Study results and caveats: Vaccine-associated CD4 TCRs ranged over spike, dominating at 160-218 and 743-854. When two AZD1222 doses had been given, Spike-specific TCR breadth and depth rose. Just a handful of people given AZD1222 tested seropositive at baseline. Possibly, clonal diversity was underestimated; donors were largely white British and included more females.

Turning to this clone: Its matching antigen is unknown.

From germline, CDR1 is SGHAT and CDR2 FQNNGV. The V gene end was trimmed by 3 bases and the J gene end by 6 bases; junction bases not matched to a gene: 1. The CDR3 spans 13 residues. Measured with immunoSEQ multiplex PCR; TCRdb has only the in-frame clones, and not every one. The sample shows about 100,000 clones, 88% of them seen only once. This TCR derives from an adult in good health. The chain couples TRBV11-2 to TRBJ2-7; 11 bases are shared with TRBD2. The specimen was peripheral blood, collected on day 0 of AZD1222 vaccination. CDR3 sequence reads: CASSFGLAGEQYF. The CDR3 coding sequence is TGTGCCAGCAGCTTTGGACTAGCGGGCGAGCAGTACTTC. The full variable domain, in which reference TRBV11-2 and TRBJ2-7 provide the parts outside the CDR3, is EAGVAQSPRYKIIEKRQSVAFWCNPISGHATLYWYQQILGQGPKLLIQFQNNGVVDDSQLPKDRFSAERLKGVDSTLKIQPAKLEDSAVYLCASSFGLAGEQYFGPGTRLTVT.